This TCR beta chain was sequenced for a study of blood T cell repertoires in COVID-19. Study summary: Material from acute and convalescent COVID-19 was sourced from the United States, Italy and Spain. PBMCs, B-cell-depleted T cells, or T cells provided the cDNA or gDNA that made up the material.

In the original workflow: Reference gene primer amplification gave nucleated cell count estimates. The method was immunoSEQ multiplex PCR; TCRdb's version includes in-frame clones alone and lacks a portion of them. D and trimming come from the DNA, and the V and J calls and clone size come from that table. In the table there are some 250,000 clones, roughly 80% of which are singletons. The V gene end was trimmed by 3 bases and the J gene end by 7 bases; junction bases not matched to a gene: 9. The CDR3 has 15 residues. In germline, CDR1 is SGDLS, CDR2 YYNGEE. V is TRBV9 and J is TRBJ2-1; the match to TRBD2 covers 8 bases. This receptor was taken from a woman between 18 and 29 years old with acute or convalescent COVID-19. The specimen sequenced was peripheral blood. CDR3 coding DNA: TGTGCCAGCAGCGGGGGACTAGTGATAAGGAATGAGCAGTTCTTC. This gives the protein CASSGGLVIRNEQFF.